These 5 T cell receptor beta chains share one sample of origin, sequenced in a study of blood T cell repertoires in COVID-19. The method was immunoSEQ multiplex PCR; TCRdb's version includes in-frame clones alone and lacks a portion of them. The sample contains about 300,000 clones, approximately 90% of which appear only once. The specimen sequenced was peripheral blood. These receptors all come from a woman in her fifties or sixties with COVID-19, enrolled during active disease.

This chain joins TRBV7-9 and TRBJ2-6; 7 bases are a match to TRBD2. J lost 0 bases, V lost 0 bases, and 5 bases had no gene match. Germline CDR1 is SEHNR and CDR2 is FQNEAQ (reference sequence). This CDR3 is built from 18 residues. CDR3 sequence reads: CASSLAIGRFSGANVLTF. The CDR3 bases are TGTGCCAGCAGCTTAGCGATCGGGAGGTTCTCTGGGGCCAACGTCCTGACTTTC.

This chain connects TRBV29-1 to TRBJ2-3, with D uncertain. This CDR3 comprises 10 residues. From germline, CDR1 is SQVTM and CDR2 ANQGSEA. V was shortened by 4 bases and J by 4 bases, with 3 bases between the two germline ends. For the CDR3, the DNA is TGCAGCGTTGGGCCAGATACGCAGTATTTT. Protein sequence: CSVGPDTQYF.

CDR3 DNA: TGCGCCAGCAGCCTGGGGAGTCCCAATCAGCCCCAGCATTTT. This codes for CASSLGSPNQPQHF. J is TRBJ1-5 and V is TRBV5-1; D gene ambiguous. Trimming stripped 4 bases from V and 3 bases from J, with 11 bases between. CDR1 and CDR2 (germline): SGHRS, YFSETQ. This CDR3 spans 14 amino acids.

This chain joins TRBV6-2 or TRBV6-3 and TRBJ2-7, with 9 bases matching TRBD1. Germline values: CDR1 MNHEY, CDR2 SVGEGT. Unmatched junction bases numbered 11, after V lost 2 bases and J lost 3 bases. This CDR3 has 17 residues. CDR3 residues: CASSYAAGTGRLYEQYF. Written as DNA, the CDR3 is TGTGCCAGCAGTTACGCGGCCGGGACAGGGCGTCTCTACGAGCAGTACTTC.

The chain employs TRBV6-2 or TRBV6-3 and TRBJ2-6; D may be TRBD2 (5 bases). The CDR3 runs 15 residues. The germline V gene encodes CDR1 MNHEY and CDR2 SVGEGT. Trimming cost V 6 bases and J 2 bases, with 11 bases left between them. The CDR3 DNA is TGTGCCAGCAGCGATACGGGGACTGGGGCCAACGTCCTGACTTTC. This codes for CASSDTGTGANVLTF.